Listed here are 18 T cell receptor beta chains from one sample, sequenced in a study of CD8 T cells in ankylosing spondylitis. TCRdb reprocessed the 5' RACE reads via MiXCR and lists one record per CDR3 protein. Counted here are a few hundred thousand distinct CDR3 sequences, around a tenth occurring once; the ten biggest clones make up about 10%. Sequenced sample: blood, either unsorted or a sorted T cell fraction (not recorded which). The receptors come from a female donor with ankylosing spondylitis or in good health (not recorded which).

There are many counts of this clonotype. This sequence joins TRBV28 and TRBJ2-7, with 9 bases aligning to TRBD1. There are 17 residues in the CDR3. Looked up from germline, CDR1 is MDHEN and CDR2 is SYDVKM. Trimming at V came to 7 bases and at J to 4 bases, leaving 17 bases not matched to a gene. This chain's CDR3 is CASKGTGLLASHYEQYF. In DNA form, the CDR3 reads TGTGCCAGCAAGGGGACAGGGTTGCTGGCTAGCCATTACGAGCAGTACTTC.

Ten or more counts support this clonotype. The genes are TRBV7-7 and TRBJ2-5, with D uncertain. The CDR3 runs 13 residues. The germline CDR1 and CDR2 sequences are SSHAT and FNYEAQ (reference sequence). Trimming pared 1 base from V and 6 bases from J, leaving 9 bases between. CDR3 sequence: CASSLDQVQTQYF. DNA for the CDR3: TGTGCCAGCAGCTTAGATCAGGTGCAGACCCAGTACTTC.

The table lists this clonotype with many counts. The chain combines TRBV20-1 with TRBJ1-5; 7 bases match TRBD1. The germline V gene has CDR1 DFQATT and CDR2 SNEGSKA (reference sequence). The CDR3 is made up of 13 amino acids. V dropped 5 bases and J dropped 2; count of bases not matched to a gene: 3. The CDR3 loop is CSAPTGGNQPQHF. DNA for the CDR3: TGCAGTGCTCCTACAGGGGGCAATCAGCCCCAGCATTTT.

The chain links TRBV20-1 to TRBJ1-1; D remains unclear. V lost 7 bases and J 2 bases, leaving 11 bases between the germline ends. The CDR3 is made up of 12 amino acids. CDR1 and CDR2 from the germline V gene are DFQATT and SNEGSKA (reference sequence). CDR3 bases: TGCAGTGTCCCCCGGTCAAACACTGAAGCTTTCTTT. Protein: CSVPRSNTEAFF.

This clonotype was detected many times. The genes are TRBV6-5 and TRBJ1-1, with 8 bases lining up with TRBD1. Germline V gives CDR1 MNHEY, CDR2 SVGAGI. Losses at the gene ends were 4 bases for V and 5 bases for J; bases not matched to a gene: 6. The CDR3 sequence is 14 residues long. Here the CDR3 DNA reads TGTGCCAGCAGTTTTACGGGACAGGAGACTGAAGCTTTCTTT. This sequence encodes CASSFTGQETEAFF.

In regard to this clonotype: It may be a read error: a sequence one base away is much more abundant. V and J are TRBV20-1 and TRBJ1-1, with 9 nucleotides matching TRBD1. CDR1 and CDR2 (germline): DFQATT, SNEGSKA (reference sequence). V lost 1 base, J lost 6 bases, and 9 bases stayed unmatched. CDR3 length: 15 amino acids. CDR3 nucleotide sequence: TGCAGTGCTAGAGGCGGGACAGGGCCCAACTCTGAAGCTTTCTTT. Its translation: CSARGGTGPNSEAFF.

This clonotype came up many times. This chain joins TRBV20-1 and TRBJ1-6, with D hard to call. The length of the CDR3 is 15 residues. CDR1 and CDR2 (germline): DFQATT, SNEGSKA (reference sequence). Trimming pared 4 bases from V and 4 bases from J, leaving 14 bases between. CDR3 sequence: CSAMRRVSYNSPLHF. The CDR3 nucleotides read TGCAGTGCTATGAGACGGGTCTCGTATAATTCACCCCTCCACTTT.

The table lists this clonotype with many counts. V gene TRBV12-3 or TRBV12-4 combines with J gene TRBJ1-1, with D possibly TRBD1 on 6 matching bases. CDR3 length: 14 residues. Trimming left V 5 bases short and J 0 bases short, with 10 bases between. The chain's CDR3 is CASSPDSLNTEAFF. CDR3 nucleotide sequence: TGTGCCAGCAGTCCGGACAGCCTGAACACTGAAGCTTTCTTT.

This clonotype was seen ten or more times. The chain has TRBV5-1 and TRBJ1-1, with 7 bases matching TRBD1. The germline V gene encodes CDR1 SGHRS and CDR2 YFSETQ. This CDR3 contains 15 residues. The junction had 7 bases not matched to a gene; V was cut back by 2 bases and J by 3 bases. As DNA, the CDR3 is TGCGCCAGCAGCTTCGCGACAGGGATGTACACTGAAGCTTTCTTT. This gives the protein CASSFATGMYTEAFF.

This clonotype was observed a handful of times. The gene calls are TRBV12-3 or TRBV12-4 and TRBJ1-6; possibly TRBD1 for D (5 bases). V was shortened by 6 bases and J by 7 bases, with 13 bases between the two germline ends. The CDR3 consists of 14 residues. DNA for the CDR3: TGTGCCAGCAGCACGGGACTGCAAAATTCACCCCTCCACTTT. The encoded protein is CASSTGLQNSPLHF.

This clonotype showed up many times. The rearrangement joins TRBV28 to TRBJ2-7; possibly TRBD1 for D (6 bases). Trimming removed 10 bases at V and 2 bases at J, with 12 bases between. CDR1 and CDR2 from the germline V gene are MDHEN and SYDVKM. This CDR3 spans 12 amino acids. CDR3 in amino acids: CATDGQTYEQYF. The CDR3 coding sequence is TGTGCCACCGATGGACAGACCTACGAGCAGTACTTC.

This clonotype was recorded at least ten times. The rearrangement joins TRBV7-2 to TRBJ1-1, with 7 bases lining up with TRBD1. Germline CDR1 reads SGHTA; CDR2 reads FQGNSA. This CDR3 spans 13 amino acids. Trimming cost V 5 bases and J 6 bases; bases outside gene matches: 6. The CDR3 spells CASSPTGRAEAFF. The CDR3 DNA reads TGTGCCAGCAGCCCGACAGGGAGGGCTGAAGCTTTCTTT.

This clonotype was counted many times. The chain links TRBV5-1 to TRBJ2-6; unclear D gene. The CDR3 contains 16 residues. In germline, CDR1 is SGHRS, CDR2 YFSETQ. Trimming shortened V by 4 bases and J by 4 bases, and 15 bases separated the two germline ends. The CDR3 region is CASSPFSISGANVLTF. The CDR3 coding sequence is TGCGCCAGCAGCCCTTTTAGTATCTCCGGGGCCAACGTCCTGACTTTC.

This clonotype was counted between two and nine times. The gene calls are TRBV3-1 and TRBJ1-6; no clear D gene. Germline CDR1 is LGHDT and CDR2 is YNNKEL (reference sequence). The CDR3 length is 14 residues. The germline V and J ends were trimmed by 1 base and 10 bases, with 11 bases remaining between them. CDR3 DNA sequence: TGTGCCAGCAGCCAAGGGGGTCCGGGCTCACCCCTCCACTTT. Its protein product is CASSQGGPGSPLHF.

In this sample, this clonotype turned up many times. The DNA of the CDR3 is TGCGCCAGCAGTCTGGTTTCTGGGGCCAACGTCCTGACTTTC. It encodes CASSLVSGANVLTF. The chain is built from TRBV5-1 and TRBJ2-6, with D unclear. V gave up 5 bases and J gave up 1 base, with 7 bases separating them. Per the germline V gene, CDR1 is SGHRS and CDR2 is YFSETQ. This CDR3 is 14 amino acids long. The variable domain in full, with the rest retrieved from reference TRBV5-1 and TRBJ2-6, is KAGVTQTPRYLIKTRGQQVTLSCSPISGHRSVSWYQQTPGQGLQFLFEYFSETQRNKGNFPGRFSGRQFSNSRSEMNVSTLELGDSALYLCASSLVSGANVLTFGAGSRLTVL.

This clonotype was detected ten times or more. The chain has TRBV20-1 and TRBJ2-1, with D perhaps given as TRBD1 or TRBD2 (5 bases each). V was cut by 5 bases and J by 8 bases, with 16 bases left in between. CDR3 size: 13 residues. Germline lookup yields CDR1 DFQATT and CDR2 SNEGSKA (reference sequence). The CDR3 reads CSASRGPGYEQFF. DNA of the CDR3: TGCAGTGCTTCCCGGGGCCCGGGCTATGAGCAGTTCTTC.

This clonotype was observed at least ten times. The chain is built from TRBV10-3 and TRBJ2-1, with 11 bases lining up with TRBD2. V was pared by 11 bases and J by 3 bases, with 6 bases of the junction left unmatched. This CDR3 has 14 residues. The V gene's germline CDR1 is ENHRY and CDR2 SYGVKD. The CDR3 spells CAAATSGDYNEQFF. The DNA for the CDR3 is TGTGCCGCGGCGACTAGCGGGGACTACAATGAGCAGTTCTTC.

This clonotype has ten or more counts. DNA for the CDR3: TGCAGTGCTAGAACTTACGGATACACTGAAGCTTTCTTT. This sequence encodes CSARTYGYTEAFF. The genes are TRBV20-1 and TRBJ1-1; D is unresolved. V was shortened by 2 bases and J by 3 bases, with 10 bases between the two germline ends. Germline CDR1 is DFQATT and CDR2 is SNEGSKA (reference sequence). The CDR3 runs 13 residues.